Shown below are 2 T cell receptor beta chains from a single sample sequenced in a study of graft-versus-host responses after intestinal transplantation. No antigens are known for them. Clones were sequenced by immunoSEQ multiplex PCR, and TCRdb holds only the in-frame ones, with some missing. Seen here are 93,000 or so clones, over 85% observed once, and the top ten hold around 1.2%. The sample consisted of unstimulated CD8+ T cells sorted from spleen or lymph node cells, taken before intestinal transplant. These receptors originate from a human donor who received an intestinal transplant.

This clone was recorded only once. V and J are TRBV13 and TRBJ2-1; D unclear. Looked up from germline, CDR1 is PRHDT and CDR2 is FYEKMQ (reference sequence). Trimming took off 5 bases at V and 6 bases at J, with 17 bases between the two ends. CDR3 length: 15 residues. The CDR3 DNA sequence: TGTGCCAGCAGCCCCTCCTTGACCCTGGGCAATGAGCAGTTCTTC. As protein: CASSPSLTLGNEQFF.

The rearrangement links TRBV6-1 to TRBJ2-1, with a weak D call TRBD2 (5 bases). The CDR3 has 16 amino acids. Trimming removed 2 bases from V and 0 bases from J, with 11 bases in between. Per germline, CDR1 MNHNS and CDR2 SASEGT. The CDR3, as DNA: TGTGCCAGCAGTGAACGGAGGTACAGCTCCTACAATGAGCAGTTCTTC. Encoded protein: CASSERRYSSYNEQFF.